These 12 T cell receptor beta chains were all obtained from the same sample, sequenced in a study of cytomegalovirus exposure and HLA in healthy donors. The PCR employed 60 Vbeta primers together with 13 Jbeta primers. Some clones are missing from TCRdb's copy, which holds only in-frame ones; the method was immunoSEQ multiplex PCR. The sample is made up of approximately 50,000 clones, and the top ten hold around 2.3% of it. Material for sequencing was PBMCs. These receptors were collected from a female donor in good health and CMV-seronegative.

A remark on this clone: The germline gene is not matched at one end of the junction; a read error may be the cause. The chain's CDR3 is CASSLKAGGPYEQYF. CDR3 nucleotides: TGTGCTAGCAGCTTGAAAGCGGGGGGGCCCTACGAGCAGTACTTC. V and J are TRBV7-7 and TRBJ2-7, with TRBD2 matching 10 bases. Germline V CDR1 and CDR2: SSHAT, FNYEAQ (reference sequence). This CDR3 is 15 amino acids long.

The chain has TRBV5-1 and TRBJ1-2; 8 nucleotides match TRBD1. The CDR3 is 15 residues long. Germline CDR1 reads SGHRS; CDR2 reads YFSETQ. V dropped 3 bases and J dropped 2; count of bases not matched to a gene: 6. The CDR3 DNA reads TGCGCCAGCAGCTCCGGGACAGGAGAAAACTATGGCTACACCTTC. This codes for CASSSGTGENYGYTF.

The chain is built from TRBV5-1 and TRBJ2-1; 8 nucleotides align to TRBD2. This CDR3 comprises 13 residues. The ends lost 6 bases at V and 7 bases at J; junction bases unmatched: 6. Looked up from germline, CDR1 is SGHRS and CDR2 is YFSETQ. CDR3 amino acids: CASNTGLVNEQFF. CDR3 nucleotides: TGCGCCAGCAATACGGGACTAGTAAATGAGCAGTTCTTC.

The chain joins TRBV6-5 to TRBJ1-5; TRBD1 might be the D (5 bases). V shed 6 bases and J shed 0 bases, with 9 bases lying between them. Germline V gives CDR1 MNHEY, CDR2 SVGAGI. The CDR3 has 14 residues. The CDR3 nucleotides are TGTGCCAGCAGAGGGGCCAGTAGCAATCAGCCCCAGCATTTT. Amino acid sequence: CASRGASSNQPQHF.

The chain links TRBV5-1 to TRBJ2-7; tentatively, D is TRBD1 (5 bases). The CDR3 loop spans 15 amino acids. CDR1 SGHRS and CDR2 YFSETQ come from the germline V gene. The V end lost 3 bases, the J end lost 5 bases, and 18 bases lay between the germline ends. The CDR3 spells CASSYRSAGPHEQYF. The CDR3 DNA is TGCGCCAGCAGCTACAGATCCGCAGGGCCACACGAGCAGTACTTC.

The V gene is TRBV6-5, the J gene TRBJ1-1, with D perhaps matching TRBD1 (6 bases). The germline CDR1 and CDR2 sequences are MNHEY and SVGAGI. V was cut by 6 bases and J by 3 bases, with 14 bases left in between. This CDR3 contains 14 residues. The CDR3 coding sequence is TGTGCCAGCAGGGGGGACAATTGGGACACTGAAGCTTTCTTT. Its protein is CASRGDNWDTEAFF.

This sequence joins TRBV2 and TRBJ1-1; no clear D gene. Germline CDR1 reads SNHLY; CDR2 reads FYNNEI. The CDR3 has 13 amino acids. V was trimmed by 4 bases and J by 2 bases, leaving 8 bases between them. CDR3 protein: CASSAEINTEAFF. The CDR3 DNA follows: TGTGCCAGCAGTGCTGAGATTAACACTGAAGCTTTCTTT.

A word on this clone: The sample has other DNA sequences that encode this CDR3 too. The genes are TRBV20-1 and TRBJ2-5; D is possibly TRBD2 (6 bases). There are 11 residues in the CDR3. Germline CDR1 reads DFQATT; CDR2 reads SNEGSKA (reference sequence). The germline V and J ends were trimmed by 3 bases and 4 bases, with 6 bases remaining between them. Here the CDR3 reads CSASGRETQYF. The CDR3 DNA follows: TGCAGTGCTAGCGGGAGAGAGACCCAGTACTTC.

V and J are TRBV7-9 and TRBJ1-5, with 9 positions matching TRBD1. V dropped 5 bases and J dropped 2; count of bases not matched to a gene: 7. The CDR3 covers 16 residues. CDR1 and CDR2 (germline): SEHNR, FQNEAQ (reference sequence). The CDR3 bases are TGTGCCAGCAGCCCAGCACGGACAGGGGGCAATCAGCCCCAGCATTTT. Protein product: CASSPARTGGNQPQHF.

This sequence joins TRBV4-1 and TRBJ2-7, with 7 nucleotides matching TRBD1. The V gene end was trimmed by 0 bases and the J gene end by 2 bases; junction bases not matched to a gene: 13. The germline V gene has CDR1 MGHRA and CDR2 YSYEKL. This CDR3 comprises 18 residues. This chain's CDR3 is CASSQDLHVGQAAYEQYF. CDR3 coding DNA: TGCGCCAGCAGCCAAGATCTTCATGTTGGACAGGCGGCCTACGAGCAGTACTTC.

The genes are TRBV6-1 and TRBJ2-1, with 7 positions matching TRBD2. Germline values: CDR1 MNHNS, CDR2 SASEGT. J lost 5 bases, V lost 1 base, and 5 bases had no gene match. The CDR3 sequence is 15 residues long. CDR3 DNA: TGTGCCAGCAGTGAAGGGCTAGCGGCCGACAATGAGCAGTTCTTC. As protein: CASSEGLAADNEQFF.

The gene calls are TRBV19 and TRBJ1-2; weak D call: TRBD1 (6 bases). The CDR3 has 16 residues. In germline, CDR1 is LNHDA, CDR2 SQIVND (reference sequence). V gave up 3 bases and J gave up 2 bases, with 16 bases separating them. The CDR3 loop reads CASSMSRGRSNYGYTF. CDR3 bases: TGTGCCAGTAGTATGTCCAGGGGACGGTCGAACTATGGCTACACCTTC. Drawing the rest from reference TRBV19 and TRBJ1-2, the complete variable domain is DGGITQSPKYLFRKEGQNVTLSCEQNLNHDAMYWYRQDPGQGLRLIYYSQIVNDFQKGDIAEGYSVSREKKESFPLTVTSAQKNPTAFYLCASSMSRGRSNYGYTFGSGTRLTVV.